What follows are 9 T cell receptor beta chains derived from one specimen sequenced in a study of T-cell reconstitution after alpha-beta-depleted transplantation in children. Unique molecular identifiers were built into the TCRbeta library. Using its own MiXCR run on the PCR reads, TCRdb lists one record per CDR3 protein. The sample consists of roughly 500,000 distinct CDR3 sequences, approximately 20% of them appearing once. The specimen was PBMCs from the stem cell graft donor, collected from the stem cell graft. The receptors here all came from a human donor who donated a stem cell graft to a child with acute lymphoblastic leukemia.

CDR3 nucleotides: TGCAGCGTGGGACAGCTCTACGAGCAGTACTTC. It encodes CSVGQLYEQYF. The chain has TRBV29-1 and TRBJ2-7; 7 bases line up with TRBD1. The CDR3 is 11 amino acids. Germline CDR1 reads SQVTM; CDR2 reads ANQGSEA. The junction had 2 bases not matched to a gene; V was cut back by 6 bases and J by 3 bases.

This chain joins TRBV24-1 and TRBJ2-1, with 10 bases lining up with TRBD2. Trimming at V came to 5 bases and at J to 8 bases, leaving 5 bases not matched to a gene. The length of the CDR3 is 14 residues. CDR1 is KGHDR and CDR2 is SFDVKD in the germline V gene. The CDR3 nucleotides are TGTGCCACCAGTGTTGCAGCGGGAGGGTATGAGCAGTTCTTC. It translates to CATSVAAGGYEQFF.

The J gene is TRBJ1-5, the V gene TRBV27; TRBD1 agrees at 7 bases. With 5 bases clipped from V and 4 bases from J, the junction kept 8 bases outside the gene matches. Germline V gene data show CDR1 as MNHEY and CDR2 as SMNVEV (reference sequence). This CDR3 is built from 15 residues. The CDR3 protein is CASSPSGQFNQPQHF. As DNA, the CDR3 is TGTGCCAGCAGTCCGTCGGGACAGTTTAATCAGCCCCAGCATTTT.

About this clonotype: A single base separates this from a much larger clone, so it may be a read error. This chain connects TRBV12-3 or TRBV12-4 to TRBJ1-3; D is unresolved. This CDR3 has 14 amino acids. CDR3 protein: CASTRRISGSTIYF. The DNA of the CDR3 is TGTGCCAGCACCCGGAGGATCTCTGGAAGCACCATATATTTT.

This clonotype was picked up a small number of times. The chain combines TRBV20-1 with TRBJ1-5; D is undetermined. In germline, CDR1 is DFQATT, CDR2 SNEGSKA (reference sequence). The CDR3 is made up of 13 amino acids. Trimming shortened V by 6 bases and J by 0 bases, and 9 bases separated the two germline ends. The chain's CDR3 is CSAELGSNQPQHF. The CDR3 DNA follows: TGCAGTGCCGAATTGGGTAGCAATCAGCCCCAGCATTTT.

The rearrangement joins TRBV20-1 to TRBJ1-5; 7 bases agree with TRBD1. Germline CDR1 and CDR2: DFQATT and SNEGSKA (reference sequence). After removal of 3 bases from V and 0 bases from J, the junction contained 8 bases not matched to a gene. The CDR3 covers 16 residues. The CDR3 is CSARDRSSHSNQPQHF. The DNA for the CDR3 is TGCAGTGCTAGGGACAGGTCGTCGCATAGCAATCAGCCCCAGCATTTT.

The chain carries TRBV20-1 and TRBJ1-1; TRBD1 aligns across 9 bases. Per the germline V gene, CDR1 is DFQATT and CDR2 is SNEGSKA (reference sequence). This CDR3 spans 13 amino acids. The trim removed 5 bases at V and 7 bases at J, leaving 8 bases unmatched. Here the CDR3 reads CSALPGQGFEAFF. In DNA form, the CDR3 reads TGCAGTGCTCTGCCGGGACAGGGCTTTGAAGCTTTCTTT.

In this sample, this clonotype turned up once. The rearrangement joins TRBV11-2 to TRBJ2-2; tentative D call: TRBD2 (6 bases). The CDR3 loop spans 16 amino acids. The germline CDR1 and CDR2 sequences are SGHAT and FQNNGV. Trimming shortened V by 1 base and J by 6 bases, and 15 bases separated the two germline ends. CDR3 sequence reads: CASSLGRLVSPGELFF. The CDR3 DNA reads as TGTGCCAGCAGCTTAGGGCGACTAGTATCTCCCGGGGAGCTGTTTTTT.

In this sample, this clonotype turned up a few times. The V call is TRBV7-9, the J call TRBJ2-2; perhaps TRBD2 as D (5 bases). The germline V gene has CDR1 SEHNR and CDR2 FQNEAQ (reference sequence). CDR3 length equals 12 residues. Trimming took 5 bases from V and 7 from J, leaving 8 bases between them. CDR3 amino acids: CASSPEVGELFF. CDR3 nucleotide sequence: TGTGCCAGCAGCCCGGAGGTCGGGGAGCTGTTTTTT.